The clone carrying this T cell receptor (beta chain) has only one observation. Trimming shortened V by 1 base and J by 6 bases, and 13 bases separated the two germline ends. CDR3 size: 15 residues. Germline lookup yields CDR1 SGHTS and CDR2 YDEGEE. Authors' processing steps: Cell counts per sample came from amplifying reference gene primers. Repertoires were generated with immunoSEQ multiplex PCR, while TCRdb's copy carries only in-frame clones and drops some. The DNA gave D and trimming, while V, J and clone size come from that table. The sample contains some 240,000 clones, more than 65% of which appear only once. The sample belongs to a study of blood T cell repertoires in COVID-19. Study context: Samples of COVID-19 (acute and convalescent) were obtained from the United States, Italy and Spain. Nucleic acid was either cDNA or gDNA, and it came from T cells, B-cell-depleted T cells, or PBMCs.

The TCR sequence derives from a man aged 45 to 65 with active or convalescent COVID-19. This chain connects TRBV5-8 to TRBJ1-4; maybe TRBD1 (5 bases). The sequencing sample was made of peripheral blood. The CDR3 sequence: CASSLRDWLDEKLFF. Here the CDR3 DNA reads TGTGCCAGCAGCTTGAGGGACTGGTTGGATGAAAAACTGTTTTTT.